This T cell receptor (beta chain) was sequenced for a study of vaccination and CD4 T cells after COVID-19. As to treatment: roughly 10-day PBMC culture with coronavirus spike peptide pools or control peptides (ViraFEST assay). CD4+ T-cell collection from the unexposed donor predated the COVID-19 pandemic (2011-2018). Days 3 and 7 saw half the medium replaced with fresh IL-2 medium. The germline V gene has CDR1 SGHTA and CDR2 FQGNSA. This CDR3 spans 14 amino acids. With 5 bases removed from V and 12 bases from J, the gap between germline ends came to 20 bases. An Oncomine TCR Beta short-read assay was used to sequence the DNA from cultured CD4+ T cells. TCRdb redid the calling of the PCR reads with MiXCR, one entry per CDR3 protein. The repertoire holds some 7,000 distinct CDR3 sequences, with 35% to 40% as singletons. This clonotype turned up a few times. Its cognate antigen is unknown.

J is TRBJ2-1 and V is TRBV7-2; perhaps TRBD2 as D (5 bases). The sequence was obtained from a human donor in good health. The sample consisted of CD4+ T cells from blood, cultured in vitro. The CDR3: CASSPRGSEKGQFF. CDR3 bases: TGTGCCAGCAGCCCCCGGGGTAGCGAGAAGGGGCAGTTCTTC.